This entry describes one T cell receptor beta chain. Its matching antigen is unknown. Deep-level running was used for the assay. Sequencing was performed with immunoSEQ multiplex PCR; in TCRdb, only in-frame clones are kept and a portion is missing. The sample holds approximately 2.5 million clones; 85% to 95% are singletons and the top ten take roughly 0.13%. The length of the CDR3 is 13 residues. V was pared by 1 base and J by 5 bases, with 8 bases between. Germline V lookup: CDR1 SGHDT, CDR2 YYEEEE. The data are from a study of shared clonotypes between healthy human individuals. Study-level points and caveats: Compared with clonotypes that all four donors shared, non-shared clonotypes had lower generation probabilities. Rarefaction curves obtained for sorted subsets showed sequencing incomplete despite large depth. Researchers found naive subsets generally carried larger estimated richness than memory subsets.

This receptor was obtained from a man between 18 and 29 years old in good health. The sample taken for sequencing was naive CD4+ T cells sorted from blood. Subset described: CD45RA+ positively selected. The V gene is TRBV5-6, the J gene TRBJ2-3; perhaps TRBD2 as D (5 bases). CDR3 amino acids: CASSLLSGDTQYF. The CDR3 nucleotides are TGTGCCAGCAGCTTGCTCAGCGGAGATACGCAGTATTTT.